The 11 T cell receptor beta chains below all came from one sample that was sequenced in a study of T cells in Graves' hyperthyroidism and ophthalmopathy. TCR beta CDR3 regions were amplified from RNA. An initial round of RT-PCR targeting the TCR CDR3 relied on the HTBI primer set. TCRdb analysed the multiplex PCR reads with MiXCR anew, one entry per CDR3 protein. Of some 740,000 distinct CDR3 sequences in the sample, 12% to 15% are singletons; the top ten hold roughly a tenth. Source material: blood. These receptors all come from a young woman with Graves' hyperthyroidism.

This chain links TRBV6-2 or TRBV6-3 with TRBJ1-5, with 12 positions matching TRBD1. The length of the CDR3 is 18 residues. CDR1 is MNHEY, CDR2 SVGEGT, per germline. V lost 5 bases and J lost 2; bases outside the gene matches: 10. The CDR3 protein is CASSKHGTGGRGNQPQHF. CDR3 in DNA: TGTGCCAGCAGTAAACACGGGACAGGGGGCCGGGGCAATCAGCCCCAGCATTTT.

The gene calls are TRBV29-1 and TRBJ2-1; D is perhaps TRBD1 (6 bases). CDR3 size: 12 residues. V was cut by 4 bases and J by 7 bases, with 11 bases left in between. Per germline, CDR1 SQVTM and CDR2 ANQGSEA. As DNA, the CDR3 is TGCAGCGTTGGCACCAGGGGTAATGAGCAGTTCTTC. Amino acid sequence: CSVGTRGNEQFF.

Ten or more counts support this clonotype. The chain combines TRBV18 with TRBJ2-1; D possibly corresponds to TRBD1 (5 bases). The CDR3 length is 12 residues. Germline V CDR1 and CDR2: KGHSH, LQKENI. The V end was cut by 8 bases, the J end by 6 bases, with 11 bases between. The CDR3 bases are TGTGCCAGCAGCCCGCAGGGCAATGAGCAGTTCTTC. Amino acids: CASSPQGNEQFF.

This clonotype was picked up many times. CDR3 sequence reads: CATRDSESTDTQYF. In nucleotides, the CDR3 is TGTGCCACTCGGGACAGCGAAAGCACAGATACGCAGTATTTT. The J gene is TRBJ2-3, the V gene TRBV2; 7 nucleotides agree with TRBD1. Unmatched junction bases numbered 7, after V lost 10 bases and J lost 0 bases. The CDR3 spans 14 residues. The V gene's germline CDR1 is SNHLY and CDR2 FYNNEI.

This clonotype showed up many times. The chain carries TRBV27 and TRBJ1-2; 7 nucleotides agree with TRBD1. CDR1 and CDR2 from the germline V gene are MNHEY and SMNVEV (reference sequence). The CDR3 runs 15 residues. The trim removed 6 bases at V and 7 bases at J, leaving 14 bases unmatched. CDR3 nucleotide sequence: TGTGCCAGCAGACAGGGGTACAGGGGTGAAGGTGGCTACACCTTC. Translation gives CASRQGYRGEGGYTF.

The rearrangement links TRBV4-3 to TRBJ1-2; TRBD1 matches 7 bases. CDR1 is LGHNA and CDR2 is YSLEER in the germline V gene. The CDR3 spans 14 residues. With V trimmed by 4 bases and J by 3 bases, 5 bases remained unmatched. CDR3: CASSRTGADYGYTF. The CDR3 DNA is TGCGCCAGCAGCCGTACAGGGGCCGACTATGGCTACACCTTC.

This clonotype appeared a few times. This rearrangement joins TRBV19 to TRBJ1-6; TRBD1 agrees at 12 bases. V shed 7 bases and J 7 bases; nucleotides not matched to a gene: 8. Germline V gives CDR1 LNHDA, CDR2 SQIVND (reference sequence). This CDR3 has 16 residues. The DNA of the CDR3 is TGTGCCAGTACCAAGGGACAGGGGGCCAGAAATTCACCCCTCCACTTT. Protein product: CASTKGQGARNSPLHF.

This chain links TRBV5-8 with TRBJ2-5, with a tentative D call TRBD2 (6 bases). Trimming took 0 bases from V and 6 from J, leaving 12 bases between them. In germline, CDR1 is SGHTS, CDR2 YDEGEE. The CDR3 loop spans 14 amino acids. The CDR3 loop reads CASSLARGGKTQYF. The CDR3, as DNA: TGTGCCAGCAGCTTGGCGAGGGGCGGGAAGACCCAGTACTTC.

A remark on this clonotype: Just one base apart from a much larger clone, this may be a read error. The V call is TRBV24-1, the J call TRBJ2-5; 7 bases agree with TRBD1. With the DNA end fitting TRBJ2-1 better, the J assignment may be wrong. This CDR3 has 18 amino acids. Germline CDR1 is KGHDR and CDR2 is SFDVKD. CDR3 residues: CATSDFDALGRGKETQFF. CDR3 DNA: TGTGCCACCAGTGATTTTGACGCTTTGGGCAGGGGGAAAGAGACCCAGTTCTTC.

This clonotype was picked up many times. The chain has TRBV2 and TRBJ1-5, with 9 bases matching TRBD1. The ends lost 7 bases at V and 6 bases at J; junction bases unmatched: 16. Looked up from germline, CDR1 is SNHLY and CDR2 is FYNNEI. The length of the CDR3 is 17 residues. DNA for the CDR3: TGTGCCAGCACCAGGTCCGGGACAGGGAATTTTCCTCAGCCCCAGCATTTT. Amino acids: CASTRSGTGNFPQPQHF. The entire variable domain, with the rest obtained from reference TRBV2 and TRBJ1-5, is as follows: EPEVTQTPSHQVTQMGQEVILRCVPISNHLYFYWYRQILGQKVEFLVSFYNNEISEKSEIFDDQFSVERPDGSNFTLKIRSTKLEDSAMYFCASTRSGTGNFPQPQHFGDGTRLSIL.

The V and J genes are TRBV5-4 and TRBJ2-1, with D possibly TRBD1 on 5 matching bases. Between the trimmed V and J ends, which lost 4 bases and 4 bases, there was a span of 12 bases. Germline CDR1 SGHNT, CDR2 YYREEE (reference sequence). The CDR3 runs to 14 residues. CDR3 sequence reads: CASSRIGVYNEQFF. The CDR3 DNA reads TGTGCCAGCAGCCGGATAGGGGTTTACAATGAGCAGTTCTTC.